This is a list of T cell receptor beta chains from one sample in a study of OX40 agonist ivuxolimab in advanced cancers. Method: immunoSEQ multiplex PCR; TCRdb's copy keeps in-frame clones and lacks some. Of about 19,000 clones in the sample, around 80% were seen once. The sample consisted of CD4+ or CD8+ T cells sorted from blood, taken in a trial of the OX40 agonist ivuxolimab. The receptors derive from an adult with an advanced solid tumor such as melanoma, head and neck, liver or kidney cancer. The CDR3 runs from the conserved cysteine through the conserved F or W. Each record gives: clone size, V gene, J gene, D gene, CDR3 DNA, CDR3 protein. A D gene is named only where the DNA matches it firmly. Some rows mark clone size as missing; the rest say once, few, many or name a class of expanded clone.

-	TRBV4-1	TRBJ2-2	-	TGCGCCAGCAGCCATACACAGGGGAACACCGGGGAGCTGTTTTTT	CASSHTQGNTGELFF
-	TRBV6-6	TRBJ2-2	-	TGTGCCAGCAGCGAAAGGGCCCCTCGCACCGGGGAGCTGTTTTTT	CASSERAPRTGELFF
-	TRBV6-6	TRBJ1-4	-	TGTGCCAGCAGGATGAATGAAAAACTGTTTTTT	CASRMNEKLFF
-	TRBV6-1	TRBJ1-4	-	TGTGCCAGCAGTGAAGCGTCCGGACAAGGAGGAGAAAAACTGTTTTTT	CASSEASGQGGEKLFF
once	TRBV19	TRBJ2-7	TRBD1	TGTGCCAGTAGTTCAACCGGGACAGGGGGCGACGAGCAGTACTTC	CASSSTGTGGDEQYF
-	TRBV6-6	TRBJ2-7	-	TGTGCCAGCAAGCAGGGGCCCAGACCTTCCTACGAGCAGTACTTC	CASKQGPRPSYEQYF
-	TRBV6-6	TRBJ2-7	-	TGTGCCAGCAGGGGAGGTTTTTTCGCGAGCGAGCAGTACTTC	CASRGGFFASEQYF
-	TRBV13	TRBJ1-5	-	TGTGCCAGCAGTGATTTAGTCAGGGACAATCAGCCCCAGCATTTT	CASSDLVRDNQPQHF
-	TRBV27	TRBJ2-3	TRBD2	TGTGCCAGCAGTTTAGCTAGCGGGGGGTACACAGATACGCAGTATTTT	CASSLASGGYTDTQYF
-	TRBV11-3	TRBJ2-7	-	TGTGCCAGCAGCTTAGATCCGGAGGGGGGGGAGCAGTACTTC	CASSLDPEGGEQYF
-	TRBV28	TRBJ2-3	-	TGTGCCAGCAGTTTATATGGGACCCCCGACACAGATACGCAGTATTTT	CASSLYGTPDTDTQYF
-	TRBV25-1	TRBJ1-3	TRBD1	TGTGCCAGCAGTGACCCCGACAGGGAACCTGGAAACACCATATATTTT	CASSDPDREPGNTIYF
-	TRBV6-6	TRBJ2-7	TRBD1	TGTGCCAGCAGCCAACCCTGGGACAGTTACGAGCAGTACTTC	CASSQPWDSYEQYF
-	TRBV9	TRBJ1-1	-	TGTGCCAGCAGCCCGGGGACCGGATTATATGCTGAAGCTTTCTTT	CASSPGTGLYAEAFF
-	TRBV7-9	TRBJ2-7	TRBD1	TGTGCCAGCAGCCCACCTATGGGGACAGGGAACCACGAGCAGTACTTC	CASSPPMGTGNHEQYF
few	TRBV9	TRBJ2-3	-	TGTGCCAGCAGCTATGGACAGAGTAACACAGATACGCAGTATTTT	CASSYGQSNTDTQYF
-	TRBV6-1	TRBJ2-7	-	TGTGCCAGCAGTGGACCTAGCAGGGTCGGCTACGAGCAGTACTTC	CASSGPSRVGYEQYF
-	TRBV11-3	TRBJ2-3	-	TGTGCCAGCAGCTCCTGGGCCGATACGCAGTATTTT	CASSSWADTQYF
few	TRBV6-5	TRBJ1-4	-	TGTGCCAGCAGTTATTACGGAGGGGAAAAACTGTTTTTT	CASSYYGGEKLFF
-	TRBV29-1	TRBJ2-5	TRBD1	TGCAGCGTTGAACAGGGGGCGTGGAAGACCCAGTACTTC	CSVEQGAWKTQYF
-	TRBV18	TRBJ1-6	-	TGTGCCAGCTCACCATCACCCCGGGACCGGGAGCTAAATTCACCCCTCCACTTT	CASSPSPRDRELNSPLHF
-	TRBV11-3	TRBJ2-7	-	TGTGCCAGCAGCCCTGGGGTAGGACACTCCTACGAGCAGTACTTC	CASSPGVGHSYEQYF
medium-sized	TRBV27	TRBJ2-1	-	TGTGCCAGCAGGGGAGGACAGTTCCACAATGAGCAGTTCTTC	CASRGGQFHNEQFF
few	TRBV6-6	TRBJ1-2	-	TGTGCCAGCAGTTACGACGTAAGTCGTGGCTACACCTTC	CASSYDVSRGYTF
-	TRBV27	TRBJ1-2	-	TGTGCCAGCACCTTGGGGGGTATCGATGGCTACACCTTC	CASTLGGIDGYTF
-	TRBV19	TRBJ2-1	-	TGTGCCAGTAGTATACCCAGGGGCGTGCCCAATGAGCAGTTCTTC	CASSIPRGVPNEQFF
few	TRBV7-9	TRBJ1-2	TRBD1	TGTGCCAGCAGCCGACAGGGGGAGGCTAACTATGGCTACACCTTC	CASSRQGEANYGYTF
few	TRBV14	TRBJ2-5	TRBD1	TGTGCCAGCAGCCAAATAGGGGGCGCGTTGATGGAGACCCAGTACTTC	CASSQIGGALMETQYF
-	TRBV6-6	TRBJ1-1	-	TGTGCCAGCAGTTACTCGAAACAGACCATGAACACTGAAGCTTTCTTT	CASSYSKQTMNTEAFF
-	TRBV12-2	TRBJ2-7	-	TGTGCAAGTCGCTTGATAGGGACAGGGGACGCCTACGAGCAGTACTTC	CASRLIGTGDAYEQYF
-	TRBV19	TRBJ2-7	-	TGTGCCAGTAGTACGGCAGGATCCTACGAGCAGTACTTC	CASSTAGSYEQYF
-	TRBV13	TRBJ1-4	-	TGTGCCAGCAGCCACGACAGGAACAATGAAAAACTGTTTTTT	CASSHDRNNEKLFF
-	TRBV7-9	TRBJ1-3	-	TGTGCCAGCAGCTTGACAGGCGACACCATATATTTT	CASSLTGDTIYF